The present TCR beta chain was sequenced within a study of blood T cells in healthy people across ages. A second roughly 6 to 12 cycle PCR used barcoded and J-beta primers. Sequencing of every sample gave 3 million or more CDR3-containing paired-end reads. TCRdb ran MiXCR on the 5' RACE reads and lists one entry per CDR3 protein. The sample yields some 1.6 million distinct CDR3 sequences, roughly 32% seen once. Findings and caveats of the study: Long-lived and aged donors differed, with more naive CD4+ cells and higher diversity in the long-lived.

Donors were healthy Caucasian individuals from Russia aged roughly 6 to 95. A word on this clonotype: Its antigen remains unknown.

The sample consisted of blood. The sequence was collected from a woman between 25 and 40 years old in good health.

CDR3 loop: CASSQDRHLSEKLFF. DNA for the CDR3: TGTGCCAGCAGCCAAGATCGGCACTTATCGGAAAAACTGTTTTTT. This chain uses TRBV4-2 with TRBJ1-4; D not certain. This CDR3 spans 15 amino acids. V was pared by 0 bases and J by 8 bases, with 13 bases between. Germline CDR1 LGHNA, CDR2 YNFKEQ.